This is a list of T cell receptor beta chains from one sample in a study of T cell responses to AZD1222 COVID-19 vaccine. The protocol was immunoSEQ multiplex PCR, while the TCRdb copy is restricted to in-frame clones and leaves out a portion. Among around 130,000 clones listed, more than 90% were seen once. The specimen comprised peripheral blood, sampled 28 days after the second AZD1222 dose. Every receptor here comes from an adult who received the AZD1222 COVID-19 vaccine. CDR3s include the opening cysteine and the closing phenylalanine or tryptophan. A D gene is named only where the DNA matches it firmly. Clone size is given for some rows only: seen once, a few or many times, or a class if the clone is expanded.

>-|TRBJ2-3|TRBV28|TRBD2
CASSWTSGSRNTQYF
TGTGCCAGCAGTTGGACTAGCGGGAGTCGGAATACGCAGTATTTT
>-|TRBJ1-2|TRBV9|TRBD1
CASRDSTGPGYTF
TGTGCCAGCAGAGATTCGACAGGGCCTGGCTACACCTTC
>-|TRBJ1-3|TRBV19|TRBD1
CASRRDRGAGNTIYF
TGTGCCAGTAGGAGGGACAGGGGAGCTGGAAACACCATATATTTT
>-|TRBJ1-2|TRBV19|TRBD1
CASSIRTGGTNYGYTF
TGTGCCAGTAGTATCCGAACAGGGGGCACTAACTATGGCTACACCTTC
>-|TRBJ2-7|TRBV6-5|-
CASSYSSRSSYEQYF
TGTGCCAGCAGTTACTCATCCCGGAGCTCCTACGAGCAGTACTTC
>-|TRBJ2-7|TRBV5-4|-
CASRGASYEQYF
TGTGCCAGCAGGGGGGCCTCCTACGAGCAGTACTTC
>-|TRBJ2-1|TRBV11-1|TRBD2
CASSPDLAGGYNEQFF
TGTGCCAGCAGCCCCGACCTAGCGGGAGGTTACAATGAGCAGTTCTTC
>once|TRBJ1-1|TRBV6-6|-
CASSRQKNTEAFF
TGTGCCAGCAGCCGACAAAAAAACACTGAAGCTTTCTTT
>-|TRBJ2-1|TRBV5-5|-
CASSYSGAAYNEQFF
TGTGCCAGCAGCTACTCGGGGGCGGCCTACAATGAGCAGTTCTTC
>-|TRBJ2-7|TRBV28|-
CASSGGYEQYF
TGTGCCAGCAGTGGTGGCTACGAGCAGTACTTC
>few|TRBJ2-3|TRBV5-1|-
CASSIGQSTDTQYF
TGCGCCAGCAGCATAGGACAGAGCACAGATACGCAGTATTTT
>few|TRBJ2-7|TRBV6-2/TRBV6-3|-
CASSKQGSSYEQYF
TGTGCCAGCAGTAAACAGGGCAGCTCCTACGAGCAGTACTTC
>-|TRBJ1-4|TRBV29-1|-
CSVVGDTANEKLFF
TGCAGCGTTGTTGGGGACACAGCTAATGAAAAACTGTTTTTT
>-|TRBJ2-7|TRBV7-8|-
CASSLNPANPYEQYF
TGTGCCAGCAGCCTAAACCCGGCGAATCCCTACGAGCAGTACTTC
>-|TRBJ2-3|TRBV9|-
CASSESLGATPDTQYF
TGTGCCAGCAGCGAGAGCCTAGGGGCCACCCCAGATACGCAGTATTTT
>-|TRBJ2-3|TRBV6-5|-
CASSVLVLDTQYF
TGTGCCAGCAGCGTGTTGGTTTTAGATACGCAGTATTTT
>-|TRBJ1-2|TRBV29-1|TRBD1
CSVEGPTGTGEYGYTF
TGCAGCGTTGAAGGCCCCACCGGGACAGGGGAGTATGGCTACACCTTC
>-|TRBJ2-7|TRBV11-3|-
CASSLMGGQSDEQYF
TGTGCCAGCAGCTTAATGGGGGGTCAGTCGGACGAGCAGTACTTC
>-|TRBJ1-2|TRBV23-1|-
CASSGRPFQDGAPIYGYTF
TGCGCCAGCAGTGGGAGGCCTTTTCAGGACGGGGCCCCAATCTATGGCTACACCTTC
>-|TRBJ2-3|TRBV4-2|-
CASSHPQGTDTQYF
TGTGCCAGCAGCCACCCCCAAGGCACAGATACGCAGTATTTT
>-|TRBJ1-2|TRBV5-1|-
CASSGSGGYTF
TGCGCCAGCAGTGGGAGCGGTGGCTACACCTTC
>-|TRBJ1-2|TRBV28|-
CASRLTLQQKGYTF
TGTGCCAGCAGACTCACCCTCCAGCAGAAAGGCTACACCTTC
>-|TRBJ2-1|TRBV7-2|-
CASSLQAGGTSSYNEQFF
TGTGCCAGCAGCTTACAGGCAGGCGGGACCAGCTCCTACAATGAGCAGTTCTTC
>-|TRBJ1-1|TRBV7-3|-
CASSSGVNTEAFF
TGTGCCAGCAGCTCGGGAGTAAACACTGAAGCTTTCTTT
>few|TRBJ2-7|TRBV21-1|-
CASRISPSGRSCEQYF
TGTGCCAGCAGGATTTCCCCTAGCGGGAGGTCGTGTGAGCAGTACTTC
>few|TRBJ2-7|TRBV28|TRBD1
CASSLMQGAGIYEQYF
TGTGCCAGCAGTTTGATGCAGGGGGCGGGGATCTACGAGCAGTACTTC
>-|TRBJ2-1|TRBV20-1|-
CSASTANSYNEQFF
TGCAGTGCTAGTACCGCCAACTCCTACAATGAGCAGTTCTTC
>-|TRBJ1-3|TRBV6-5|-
CASRLERAPTNTIYF
TGTGCCAGCAGATTGGAAAGGGCGCCTACAAACACCATATATTTT
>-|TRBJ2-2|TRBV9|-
CASSVDARANTGELFF
TGTGCCAGCAGCGTAGATGCGAGAGCGAACACCGGGGAGCTGTTTTTT
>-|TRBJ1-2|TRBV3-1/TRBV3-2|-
CASSQVTEANYGYTF
TGTGCCAGCAGCCAAGTGACAGAAGCTAACTATGGCTACACCTTC
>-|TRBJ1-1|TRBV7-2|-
CASSAFDGQWAEAFF
TGTGCCAGCAGCGCCTTTGACGGCCAATGGGCTGAAGCTTTCTTT
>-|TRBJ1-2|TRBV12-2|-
CASPLGIGGGYGYTF
TGTGCAAGTCCATTAGGGATAGGAGGGGGCTATGGCTACACCTTC
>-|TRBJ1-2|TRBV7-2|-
CASSLNTINYGYTF
TGTGCCAGCAGCCTGAATACCATTAACTATGGCTACACCTTC
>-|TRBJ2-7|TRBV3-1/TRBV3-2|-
CASSPRRTVVSYEQYF
TGTGCCAGCAGCCCGAGACGGACAGTCGTCTCCTACGAGCAGTACTTC
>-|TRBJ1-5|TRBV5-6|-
CASSLLGRGDQPQHF
TGTGCCAGCAGCTTGTTGGGCAGGGGCGATCAGCCCCAGCATTTT
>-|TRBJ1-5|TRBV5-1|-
CASSLDVGSQPQHF
TGCGCCAGCAGCTTGGATGTCGGCAGCCAGCCCCAGCATTTT
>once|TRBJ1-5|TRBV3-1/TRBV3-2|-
CASGDNSNQPQHF
TGTGCCAGCGGGGACAATAGCAATCAGCCCCAGCATTTT
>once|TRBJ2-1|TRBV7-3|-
CASSLEPTLNEQFF
TGTGCCAGCAGCTTAGAGCCAACCCTCAATGAGCAGTTCTTC
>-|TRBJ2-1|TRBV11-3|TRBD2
CASSLEAGGAYNEQFF
TGTGCCAGCAGCTTAGAGGCGGGAGGGGCCTACAATGAGCAGTTCTTC
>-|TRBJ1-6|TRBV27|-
CASTSWGTQNSPLHF
TGTGCCAGCACCTCGTGGGGGACACAGAATTCACCCCTCCACTTT
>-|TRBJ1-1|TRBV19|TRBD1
CASSNRGTNTEAFF
TGTGCCAGTAGCAACAGGGGAACGAACACTGAAGCTTTCTTT